One sample yielded the 16 T cell receptor beta chains listed below, sequenced in a study of identical twins. TCRdb recomputed calls from the 5' RACE reads with MiXCR, one row per CDR3 protein. The sample includes about 250,000 distinct CDR3 sequences, 7% to 8.5% of them seen just once. The same specimen was also included in a second study, on yellow fever vaccine responses in identical twins.

The sequencing input was CD8+ T cells sorted from blood. All receptors come from a young woman in good health.

This clonotype has only a few counts. The genes are TRBV2 and TRBJ2-3; D gene uncertain. Deletions cut 7 bases from V and 1 base from J, with 24 bases between. The germline V gene has CDR1 SNHLY and CDR2 FYNNEI. This CDR3 region has 18 residues. CDR3 amino acids: CASNLSWEVSPGTDTQYF. For the CDR3, the DNA is TGTGCCAGCAATCTCTCTTGGGAAGTTTCTCCTGGCACAGATACGCAGTATTTT.

V gene TRBV28 combines with J gene TRBJ2-1; perhaps TRBD1 as D (7 bases). The CDR3 length is 14 residues. Between the trimmed V and J ends, which lost 3 bases and 8 bases, there was a span of 14 bases. The germline CDR1 and CDR2 sequences are MDHEN and SYDVKM. CDR3 loop: CASSLEGAPDEQFF. DNA of the CDR3: TGTGCCAGCAGTTTGGAGGGGGCGCCGGATGAGCAGTTCTTC.

The chain couples TRBV11-1 to TRBJ2-3, with TRBD2 identical over 9 bases. Germline CDR1 SGHAT, CDR2 FQDESV (reference sequence). The junction had 16 bases not matched to a gene; V was cut back by 4 bases and J by 2 bases. The CDR3 is 19 amino acids. The CDR3 sequence is CASSSRRLRTSEFTDTQYF. As DNA, the CDR3 is TGTGCCAGCAGCTCCAGGAGGTTGCGGACTAGCGAATTCACAGATACGCAGTATTTT.

This clonotype was observed at least ten times. The gene calls are TRBV10-3 and TRBJ1-2; D gene uncertain. Germline-derived CDR1 and CDR2 are ENHRY and SYGVKD. This CDR3 is 14 amino acids long. The V and J ends lost 4 bases and 1 base respectively, with 10 bases between them. This CDR3 reads CAISVTTLNYGYTF. CDR3 DNA sequence: TGTGCCATCAGTGTGACCACCCTTAACTATGGCTACACCTTC.

This sequence joins TRBV6-4 and TRBJ2-6; the match to TRBD1 covers 9 bases. J gave up 3 bases and V 0 bases, and 0 bases lay outside the gene matches. Germline V gene data show CDR1 as MRHNA and CDR2 as SNTAGT. The CDR3 is 16 residues long. CDR3: CASSDSTGGGANVLTF. In DNA, the CDR3 is TGTGCCAGCAGTGACTCGACAGGGGGTGGGGCCAACGTCCTGACTTTC.

A few counts support this clonotype. The genes are TRBV6-5 and TRBJ1-4; D unclear. There are 15 residues in the CDR3. Trimming removed 0 bases at V and 8 bases at J, with 13 bases between. The germline V gene encodes CDR1 MNHEY and CDR2 SVGAGI. The CDR3 loop is CASSYSRALEEKLFF. CDR3 nucleotides: TGTGCCAGCAGTTACTCGCGGGCATTGGAAGAAAAACTGTTTTTT.

V and J are TRBV20-1 and TRBJ2-2; D perhaps matches TRBD1 (6 bases). The germline V gene encodes CDR1 DFQATT and CDR2 SNEGSKA (reference sequence). The CDR3 extends over 13 amino acids. The germline V and J ends were trimmed by 5 bases and 0 bases, with 7 bases remaining between them. CDR3 DNA: TGCAGTGCTGGACAGTCGAACACCGGGGAGCTGTTTTTT. It translates to CSAGQSNTGELFF.

This chain connects TRBV6-2 or TRBV6-3 to TRBJ2-1; 11 bases are a match to TRBD2. The junction had 9 bases not matched to a gene; V was cut back by 6 bases and J by 8 bases. The CDR3 extends over 15 amino acids. Germline CDR1 is MNHEY and CDR2 is SVGEGT. The CDR3 DNA follows: TGTGCCAGCAGCTCTCTTAGCGGGGGGGCCTATGAGCAGTTCTTC. It is translated as CASSSLSGGAYEQFF.

This clonotype was observed a handful of times. The chain couples TRBV15 to TRBJ1-6; the D is unclear. In germline, CDR1 is LNHNV, CDR2 YYDKDF (reference sequence). The CDR3 has 16 amino acids. Trimming removed 0 bases at V and 5 bases at J, with 11 bases between. CDR3 loop: CATSRDRRRHNSPLHF. The DNA for the CDR3 is TGTGCCACCAGCAGAGATAGGCGCAGGCATAATTCACCCCTCCACTTT.

This clonotype was found many times. The chain carries TRBV20-1 and TRBJ2-3, with 9 nucleotides matching TRBD1. The J segment lost 0 bases and the V segment lost 3 bases, leaving 7 bases of the junction unmatched. The CDR3 spans 16 residues. Germline CDR1 is DFQATT and CDR2 is SNEGSKA (reference sequence). DNA for the CDR3: TGCAGTGCTAGGAACGGACAGGGGTACAGCACAGATACGCAGTATTTT. It codes for CSARNGQGYSTDTQYF.

This clonotype came up a few times. This sequence joins TRBV6-5 and TRBJ2-3; D unclear. The CDR3 sequence is 13 residues long. V gave up 2 bases and J gave up 5 bases, with 8 bases separating them. The germline gives CDR1 MNHEY, CDR2 SVGAGI. In DNA, the CDR3 is TGTGCCAGCAGTTACGGTACGGTAGATACGCAGTATTTT. It translates to CASSYGTVDTQYF.

A few counts support this clonotype. This chain joins TRBV29-1 and TRBJ2-1, with D maybe TRBD2 (5 bases). V was trimmed by 6 bases and J by 3 bases, leaving 9 bases between them. The CDR3 is 12 residues long. In germline, CDR1 is SQVTM, CDR2 ANQGSEA. Here the CDR3 DNA reads TGCAGCGTCCTCCGGGACTACAATGAGCAGTTCTTC. Amino acids: CSVLRDYNEQFF.

The rearrangement uses TRBV28 and TRBJ2-1, with 11 nucleotides matching TRBD1. The junction had 2 bases not matched to a gene; V was cut back by 6 bases and J by 4 bases. Per the germline V gene, CDR1 is MDHEN and CDR2 is SYDVKM. This CDR3 is built from 14 residues. CDR3 region: CASSRDRGYNEQFF. For the CDR3, the DNA is TGTGCCAGCAGCCGGGACAGGGGGTACAATGAGCAGTTCTTC.

The chain employs TRBV4-1 and TRBJ2-7; D is possibly TRBD1 (6 bases). V lost 1 base and J 5 bases, leaving 12 bases between the germline ends. Per the germline V gene, CDR1 is MGHRA and CDR2 is YSYEKL. The CDR3 runs to 14 residues. The CDR3 here is CASSQVLTGNEQYF. The CDR3 DNA reads TGCGCCAGCAGCCAAGTACTCACAGGGAACGAGCAGTACTTC.

This clonotype has a handful of counts. V gene TRBV4-1 combines with J gene TRBJ2-2, with TRBD2 as a possible D gene (5 bases). Germline loops: CDR1 MGHRA, CDR2 YSYEKL. V lost 4 bases and J 0 bases, leaving 6 bases between the germline ends. The CDR3 runs 14 residues. The CDR3 loop reads CASSPGSNTGELFF. In DNA form, the CDR3 reads TGCGCCAGCAGCCCGGGGTCGAACACCGGGGAGCTGTTTTTT.

This clonotype was recorded at least ten times. The chain has TRBV11-2 and TRBJ1-4; D is undetermined. The CDR3 runs 16 residues. Germline V gives CDR1 SGHAT, CDR2 FQNNGV. V was shortened by 1 base and J by 0 bases, with 9 bases between the two germline ends. The CDR3, as DNA: TGTGCCAGCAGCTTAGGGACTAACCCAACTAATGAAAAACTGTTTTTT. It translates to CASSLGTNPTNEKLFF.